These T cell receptor beta chains were read from a single sample in a study of blood T cells in healthy people across ages. MiXCR was run by TCRdb on the 5' RACE reads, yielding one entry per CDR3 protein. This table holds 1.8 million or so distinct CDR3 sequences, about 39% found once. The material sequenced was blood. The receptors were gathered from a human donor in good health. CDR3s include the opening cysteine and the closing phenylalanine or tryptophan. Fields, in order: clone size, V gene, D gene, J gene, CDR3 DNA, CDR3 protein. D genes are given only for firm matches. Expanded clones get a size class; other rows say once, few or many, or leave the size out.

>.|TRBV7-2|.|TRBJ2-1
TGTGCCAGCAGCCCCCGTGACAGTGATTACAATGAGCAGTTCTTC
CASSPRDSDYNEQFF
>few|TRBV29-1|.|TRBJ1-5
TGCAGCGTTGGGGGCGGTTTCGGGCCCCAGCATTTT
CSVGGGFGPQHF
>.|TRBV10-3|.|TRBJ1-2
TGTGCCATCAGTGAGTCGTTCTGGGGAGGACAGCGCTGTGGCTACACCTTC
CAISESFWGGQRCGYTF
>.|TRBV9|.|TRBJ2-3
TGTGCCAGCAGCGTAGGTCTTGGGGAAGCCTTACCCACAGATACGCAGTATTTT
CASSVGLGEALPTDTQYF
>.|TRBV7-2|TRBD2|TRBJ2-3
TGTGCCAGCAGCTTACCCGGACTAGCGGCTAGCACAGATACGCAGTATTTT
CASSLPGLAASTDTQYF
>.|TRBV20-1|.|TRBJ2-7
TGCAGTGTCTCGGCAGACTACGAGCAGTACTTC
CSVSADYEQYF
>.|TRBV12-3/TRBV12-4|.|TRBJ1-6
TGTGCCAGCAGCCATTATAATTCACCCCTCCACTTT
CASSHYNSPLHF
>.|TRBV29-1|.|TRBJ2-3
TGCAGCGTTCGCGAAACTAGCACAGATACGCAGTATTTT
CSVRETSTDTQYF
>few|TRBV2|TRBD2|TRBJ2-3
TGTGCCAGCAGTGAAGCGCGACTAGCGGGGGTGAATACGCAGTATTTT
CASSEARLAGVNTQYF
>few|TRBV5-1|.|TRBJ2-3
TGCGCCAGCAGGTCGGGGGACCCCACGGATACGCAGTATTTT
CASRSGDPTDTQYF
>.|TRBV12-3/TRBV12-4|.|TRBJ2-7
TGTGCCAGCAGCGACTACAGTTCCGAGCAGTACTTC
CASSDYSSEQYF
>.|TRBV7-2|.|TRBJ2-5
TGTGCCAGCAGCTCCGTGGGCGGGGAAAAGACCCAGTACTTC
CASSSVGGEKTQYF
>.|TRBV7-2|.|TRBJ1-2
TGTGCCAGCAGTGGGGGAGTGGGCTACACCTTC
CASSGGVGYTF
>.|TRBV20-1|.|TRBJ2-3
TGCAGTGCTGGAGTGGGGGATTACACAGATACGCAGTATTTT
CSAGVGDYTDTQYF
>.|TRBV7-2|TRBD1|TRBJ1-5
TGTGCCAGCAGCTTAGGAGGGGACAGAGTAGCCACTCAGCCCCAGCATTTT
CASSLGGDRVATQPQHF
>few|TRBV9|.|TRBJ1-4
TGTGCCAGCAGCGTAGCCCCGGGGGGAGCAGGGAGACCTGAAAAACTGTTTTTT
CASSVAPGGAGRPEKLFF
>.|TRBV5-5|TRBD1|TRBJ1-5
TGTGCCAGCAGCTTGGGAGGGGGCGCGTTCACTCAGCCCCAGCATTTT
CASSLGGGAFTQPQHF
>.|TRBV20-1|.|TRBJ1-1
TGCAGTGCTAGAGATGCCCTGCGGCCCAGGAGCGAAGCTTTCTTT
CSARDALRPRSEAFF
>.|TRBV9|.|TRBJ2-3
TGTGCCAGCAGCGTAATAGCCTCGGGAGATACGCAGTATTTT
CASSVIASGDTQYF
>.|TRBV7-9|TRBD1|TRBJ2-7
TGTGCCAGCAGCTTCGCCCTGGGACAGGGGAGGTACGAGCAGTACTTC
CASSFALGQGRYEQYF
>few|TRBV6-6|.|TRBJ2-1
TGTGCCACGGCCCCCGGTAGGGATGAGCAGTTCTTC
CATAPGRDEQFF
>few|TRBV28|.|TRBJ2-5
TGTGCCAGCAGTTCGATTTACAGAAACCAAGAGACCCAGTACTTC
CASSSIYRNQETQYF
>.|TRBV7-4|TRBD1|TRBJ2-7
TGTGCCAGCAGCTCTCTGGAGGGACAGGACATCTCCTACGAGCAGTACTTC
CASSSLEGQDISYEQYF
>.|TRBV20-1|TRBD1|TRBJ2-7
TGCAGTGCTCAAAAACCGGACAGGGGCGACGAGCAGTACTTC
CSAQKPDRGDEQYF
>.|TRBV20-1|TRBD1|TRBJ1-2
TGCAGTGCTGCGGACAGGGGGTACACCTTC
CSAADRGYTF
>.|TRBV9|TRBD1|TRBJ1-6
TGTGCCAGCAGCTCGCAGGGGGAAGGTTCACCCCTCCACTTT
CASSSQGEGSPLHF
>.|TRBV7-9|TRBD1|TRBJ2-7
TGTGCCAGCAGCTTGCAGCTGGGACAGGGGTTCGAGCAGTACTTC
CASSLQLGQGFEQYF
>few|TRBV12-5|.|TRBJ2-5
TGTGCTAGTGGGGGCCCGCTAGGAGAGACCCAGTACTTC
CASGGPLGETQYF
>.|TRBV5-4|.|TRBJ1-4
TGTGCCAGCAGCTCGAGGTTTGAGAATAATGAAAAACTGTTTTTT
CASSSRFENNEKLFF
>few|TRBV11-2|.|TRBJ2-4
TGTGCCAGCAGCCACGGACAGACTGAGCAGTACTTC
CASSHGQTEQYF
>.|TRBV6-5|.|TRBJ1-2
TGTGCCAGCAGCTTCGACTGGAGGGGCGGGGGCTACACCTTC
CASSFDWRGGGYTF
>.|TRBV4-1|TRBD1|TRBJ1-1
TGCGCCAGCTGTTACCGGGACAGGAGGCAAGATGAAGCTTTCTTT
CASCYRDRRQDEAFF
>once|TRBV4-2|.|TRBJ1-4
TGTGCCAGCAGCCAAGATAAGGGAGTGACTAATGAAAAACTGTTTTTT
CASSQDKGVTNEKLFF
>.|TRBV5-6|TRBD2|TRBJ2-1
TGTGCCAGCAGCTTAGGGACTAGCGGGGGGACTAAGCAGTTCTTC
CASSLGTSGGTKQFF
>few|TRBV7-9|.|TRBJ1-2
TGTGCCAGCAGCTTAATGGGGAGAGATGTCTATGGCTACACCTTC
CASSLMGRDVYGYTF
>.|TRBV7-2|TRBD1|TRBJ2-3
TGTGCCAGCAGCTTAGACCTTACCGGGACAGGGACCACAGATACGCAGTATTTT
CASSLDLTGTGTTDTQYF
>.|TRBV28|TRBD1|TRBJ1-1
TGTGCCAGCAGTTCCAGGGGACAGCTCATGAACACTGAAGCTTTCTTT
CASSSRGQLMNTEAFF
>few|TRBV4-1|.|TRBJ2-1
TGCGCCAGCAGCCAAGAAACAGTCATAGGGTCGGTGAATGAGCAGTTCTTC
CASSQETVIGSVNEQFF
>.|TRBV20-1|TRBD2|TRBJ2-1
TGCAGCGTCGCGTCTAGCGGGGAAAATGAGCAGTTCTTC
CSVASSGENEQFF
>few|TRBV11-3|TRBD2|TRBJ2-5
TGTGCCAGCAGCTTTAGGACTAGCGAGGAGACCCAGTACTTC
CASSFRTSEETQYF
>.|TRBV12-3/TRBV12-4|.|TRBJ1-2
TGTGCCAGCACCTTGGGAGAGGGGATCTATGGCTACACCTTC
CASTLGEGIYGYTF
>.|TRBV21-1|.|TRBJ2-3
TGTGCCAGCAGCAAAACGGGACCAAAGCTAGGAGATACGCAGTATTTT
CASSKTGPKLGDTQYF
>.|TRBV4-1|.|TRBJ1-2
TGCGCCAGCAGCCAAGGCCCCGGTCTCCCGGGGGGCTACACCTTC
CASSQGPGLPGGYTF
>.|TRBV6-4|.|TRBJ2-7
TGTGCCAGCAGTGGCTCGGCCAGGAGCGAGCAGTACTTC
CASSGSARSEQYF
>.|TRBV7-3|.|TRBJ1-2
TGTGCCAGCAGCTCAATGGCGGGAAGCCATGGCTACACCTTC
CASSSMAGSHGYTF
>.|TRBV4-3|.|TRBJ1-2
TGCGCCAGCAGCCAAGATAGTTCGGGCAGGGGCGGCTACACCTTC
CASSQDSSGRGGYTF
>.|TRBV3-1|.|TRBJ1-2
TGTGCCAGCAGCCCGACCATCAAAGGTGGCTACACCTTC
CASSPTIKGGYTF
>.|TRBV24-1|TRBD1|TRBJ1-5
TGTGCCACCAGTGGTTCAATCACAGGGGACCAGCCCCAGCATTTT
CATSGSITGDQPQHF